Listed below are T cell receptor beta chains from one sample, sequenced in a study of shared clonotypes between healthy human individuals. Profiling relied on immunoSEQ multiplex PCR, and the TCRdb table lists in-frame clones only, not all of them. The table lists roughly 500,000 clones, 90% to 97% of them singletons, with about 0.057% in the top ten. The sample comprised naive CD4+ T cells sorted from blood. The receptor set was obtained from a woman in her twenties or thirties in good health. CDR3s include the opening cysteine and the closing phenylalanine or tryptophan. The D gene is left open where the match is weak. Where a row states a size, it is once, few, many or the class of an expanded clone; other rows omit it.

V	J	D	size	CDR3	DNA
TRBV9	TRBJ2-1	TRBD2	-	CASSVVLAGKHEQFF	TGTGCCAGCAGCGTAGTGCTAGCGGGTAAACATGAGCAGTTCTTC
TRBV7-2	TRBJ2-7	-	-	CASSFPPSYEQYF	TGTGCCAGCAGCTTTCCGCCTTCCTACGAGCAGTACTTC
TRBV5-1	TRBJ1-5	-	-	CASSLAGGGNQPQHF	TGCGCCAGCAGCTTGGCCGGTGGCGGCAATCAGCCCCAGCATTTT
TRBV5-8	TRBJ2-1	-	-	CASSLALGSLFF	TGTGCCAGCAGCTTGGCCTTGGGTAGCCTGTTCTTC
TRBV2	TRBJ1-5	-	-	CASKADSNQPQHF	TGTGCCAGCAAAGCAGATAGCAATCAGCCCCAGCATTTT
TRBV7-6	TRBJ2-3	-	-	CASSSGQRTDTQYF	TGTGCCAGCAGCTCTGGACAGCGCACAGATACGCAGTATTTT
TRBV9	TRBJ2-2	-	-	CASSVGLFGELFF	TGTGCCAGCAGCGTAGGATTGTTTGGGGAGCTGTTTTTT
TRBV5-6	TRBJ2-5	-	-	CASSLGRQETQYF	TGTGCCAGCAGCTTAGGGCGGCAAGAGACCCAGTACTTC
TRBV5-1	TRBJ2-6	-	-	CASAGTGSGANVLTF	TGCGCCAGCGCCGGAACAGGGTCTGGGGCCAACGTCCTGACTTTC
TRBV6-4	TRBJ2-2	-	-	CASSDSNHHGELFF	TGTGCCAGCAGTGACTCGAATCACCACGGGGAGCTGTTTTTT
TRBV4-1	TRBJ1-6	-	-	CASSQDREFSYNSPLHF	TGCGCCAGCAGCCAAGATCGAGAATTCTCCTATAATTCACCCCTCCACTTT
TRBV29-1	TRBJ2-3	TRBD2	-	CSVSSGTTDTQYF	TGCAGCGTATCTAGCGGCACCACAGATACGCAGTATTTT
TRBV29-1	TRBJ1-4	-	-	CSVDVTGRGNEKLFF	TGCAGCGTTGATGTCACGGGACGGGGTAATGAAAAACTGTTTTTT
TRBV28	TRBJ2-1	-	-	CASSPPRNAHEQFF	TGTGCCAGCAGTCCCCCTAGGAACGCCCATGAGCAGTTCTTC
TRBV5-5	TRBJ1-1	-	-	CASSEIWAEAFF	TGTGCCAGCAGTGAGATCTGGGCTGAAGCTTTCTTT
TRBV28	TRBJ2-7	TRBD1	-	CASSSSGTGSLEQYF	TGTGCCAGCAGTTCATCCGGGACAGGGTCGCTCGAGCAGTACTTC
TRBV4-1	TRBJ2-1	-	once	CASSQAPIGQKEQFF	TGCGCCAGCAGCCAAGCTCCCATCGGACAGAAGGAGCAGTTCTTC
TRBV18	TRBJ1-1	-	-	CASSPIPQGYEYTEAFF	TGTGCCAGCTCCCCAATCCCTCAGGGTTACGAGTACACTGAAGCTTTCTTT
TRBV7-9	TRBJ2-1	TRBD2	-	CASSLKREGRDEQFF	TGTGCCAGCAGCCTAAAGCGGGAGGGCCGGGATGAGCAGTTCTTC
TRBV5-1	TRBJ2-7	TRBD2	once	CASSSGGLAGLYEQYF	TGCGCCAGCAGCAGTGGGGGACTAGCGGGCCTCTACGAGCAGTACTTC
TRBV5-1	TRBJ2-2	-	once	CASSRDVTNTGELFF	TGCGCCAGCAGCCGTGACGTGACGAACACCGGGGAGCTGTTTTTT
TRBV29-1	TRBJ2-7	TRBD1	once	CSVEGDRGSTYEQYF	TGCAGCGTTGAGGGGGACAGGGGCTCTACCTACGAGCAGTACTTC
TRBV28	TRBJ2-6	-	-	CASRWASGANVLTF	TGTGCCAGCAGGTGGGCCTCTGGGGCCAACGTCCTGACTTTC
TRBV5-4	TRBJ2-7	TRBD2	-	CASSLGWNRASGTEQYF	TGTGCCAGCAGCTTGGGGTGGAACAGGGCTAGCGGGACCGAGCAGTACTTC
TRBV19	TRBJ2-3	-	-	CASSTLPAQRLTDTQYF	TGTGCCAGTAGTACCCTCCCCGCGCAGCGGCTTACAGATACGCAGTATTTT
TRBV20-1	TRBJ2-5	-	-	CSASPVGEQYF	TGCAGTGCTAGCCCTGTGGGGGAGCAGTACTTC
TRBV4-1	TRBJ1-5	-	-	CASSQDGHPNQPQHF	TGCGCCAGCAGCCAAGATGGGCACCCCAATCAGCCCCAGCATTTT
TRBV10-3	TRBJ1-3	-	-	CAIQGTYSGNTIYF	TGTGCCATTCAGGGTACTTACTCTGGAAACACCATATATTTT
TRBV19	TRBJ2-1	TRBD1	-	CASSFSGGLAYNEQFF	TGTGCCAGTAGTTTCTCAGGGGGCCTGGCCTACAATGAGCAGTTCTTC
TRBV7-9	TRBJ1-3	-	-	CASSLTGNTIYF	TGTGCCAGCAGCTTAACTGGAAACACCATATATTTT
TRBV18	TRBJ2-7	TRBD1	-	CASSAGTGDEQYF	TGTGCCAGCTCAGCGGGGACAGGCGACGAGCAGTACTTC
TRBV5-4	TRBJ2-7	TRBD1	-	CASSRTGGDYEQYF	TGTGCCAGCAGCCGGACAGGGGGGGATTACGAGCAGTACTTC
TRBV28	TRBJ1-1	-	-	CASKIGSASTEAFF	TGTGCCAGCAAAATTGGGTCAGCGAGCACTGAAGCTTTCTTT
TRBV7-6	TRBJ2-1	-	-	CASSLLGRQTYNEQFF	TGTGCCAGCAGCTTACTCGGACGACAGACCTACAATGAGCAGTTCTTC
TRBV11-2	TRBJ2-5	-	-	CASSVTGPTETQYF	TGTGCCAGCAGCGTGACAGGACCTACGGAGACCCAGTACTTC
TRBV7-9	TRBJ2-7	-	-	CASRLNSYEQYF	TGTGCCAGCAGGCTCAACTCCTACGAGCAGTACTTC
TRBV29-1	TRBJ2-7	-	once	CSGWGQGGEQYF	TGCAGCGGGTGGGGCCAAGGAGGCGAGCAGTACTTC
TRBV6-5	TRBJ2-5	TRBD1	-	CASSYSNRGRETQYF	TGTGCCAGCAGTTACTCGAACAGGGGGCGAGAGACCCAGTACTTC
TRBV18	TRBJ2-7	TRBD2	-	CASSPGLAGAVRQYF	TGTGCCAGCTCACCGGGACTAGCGGGGGCTGTACGGCAGTACTTC
TRBV15	TRBJ2-4	-	-	CATSSRGRENIQYF	TGTGCCACCAGCAGTAGGGGGAGAGAAAACATTCAGTACTTC
TRBV5-1	TRBJ1-1	-	-	CASRGLMNTEAFF	TGCGCCAGCAGGGGGCTTATGAACACTGAAGCTTTCTTT
TRBV28	TRBJ2-7	TRBD2	once	CASSLGERGREQYF	TGTGCCAGCAGTTTAGGAGAGCGGGGTAGAGAGCAGTACTTC
TRBV2	TRBJ2-2	TRBD1	-	CASYRGRNTGELFF	TGCGCCAGCTACAGGGGGCGTAACACCGGGGAGCTGTTTTTT
TRBV6-1	TRBJ2-3	-	-	CASREGAGTDTQYF	TGTGCCAGCAGGGAGGGGGCAGGCACAGATACGCAGTATTTT
TRBV5-6	TRBJ2-1	-	-	CASSLEFRNEQFF	TGTGCCAGCAGCTTGGAATTCCGCAATGAGCAGTTCTTC
TRBV30	TRBJ1-4	-	few	CACGTEGEKLFF	TGTGCCTGTGGGACCGAGGGGGAAAAACTGTTTTTT
TRBV28	TRBJ2-7	TRBD2	once	CASRSGTSGSHEQYF	TGTGCCAGCAGATCTGGGACTAGCGGGAGCCACGAGCAGTACTTC
TRBV7-9	TRBJ1-1	-	-	CASSLGTTEAFF	TGTGCCAGCAGCTTAGGGACCACTGAAGCTTTCTTT
TRBV18	TRBJ1-6	-	-	CASSPHEEGLGNSPLHF	TGTGCCAGCTCACCGCACGAAGAGGGCTTGGGGAATTCACCCCTCCACTTT
TRBV5-1	TRBJ1-1	-	-	CASSLDLPADEAFF	TGCGCCAGCAGCTTGGATCTTCCGGCGGATGAAGCTTTCTTT
TRBV28	TRBJ1-2	TRBD1	-	CASSLGQGVRGYTF	TGTGCCAGCAGTCTGGGACAGGGGGTCCGCGGCTACACCTTC
TRBV19	TRBJ2-1	-	-	CASSAQRGIGEQFF	TGTGCCAGTAGTGCCCAGCGAGGTATAGGTGAGCAGTTCTTC